Reported below is one T cell receptor (beta chain). Antigen specificity is unknown. The donors, all of them Caucasian adults, lived in Nashville, Tennessee. A split of CD4+ cells into CD45RA+ naive and CD45RA-negative memory subsets was performed. The data derive from a study of shared clonotypes between healthy human individuals. Points from the study as a whole: Estimated richness was generally greater in naive than memory subsets. Relative to clonotypes present in all four donors, those not shared had lower generation probabilities.

CDR1 and CDR2 (germline): MDHEN, SYDVKM. The V end lost 5 bases, the J end lost 4 bases, and 24 bases lay between the germline ends. The CDR3 runs to 17 residues. The method was immunoSEQ multiplex PCR; TCRdb's version includes in-frame clones alone and lacks a portion of them. Of over a million clones in the sample, around 97% are singletons; the top ten hold 0.95% to 1.5%. The sequenced material came from naive CD4+ T cells sorted from blood. Subset reported: CD45RA+ positively selected. This receptor was identified in a man aged 30 to 45 in good health. The J gene is TRBJ2-7, the V gene TRBV28; the D call may be TRBD1 or TRBD2 (7 bases each). CDR3 bases: TGTGCCAGCAGTCGAAGGGGGCGGGAGAGGAGGTTGTACGAGCAGTACTTC. This encodes CASSRRGRERRLYEQYF.